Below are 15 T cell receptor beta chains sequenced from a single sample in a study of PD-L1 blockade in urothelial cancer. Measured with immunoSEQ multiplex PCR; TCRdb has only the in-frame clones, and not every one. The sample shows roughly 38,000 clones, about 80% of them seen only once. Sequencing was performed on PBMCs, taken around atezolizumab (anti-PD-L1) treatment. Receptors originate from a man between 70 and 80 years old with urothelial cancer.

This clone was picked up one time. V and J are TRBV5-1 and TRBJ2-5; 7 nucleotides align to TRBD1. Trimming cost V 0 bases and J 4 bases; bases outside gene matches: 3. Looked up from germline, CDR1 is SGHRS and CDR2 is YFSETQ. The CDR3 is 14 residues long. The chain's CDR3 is CASSLEGAPETQYF. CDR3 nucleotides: TGCGCCAGCAGCTTGGAGGGGGCCCCAGAGACCCAGTACTTC.

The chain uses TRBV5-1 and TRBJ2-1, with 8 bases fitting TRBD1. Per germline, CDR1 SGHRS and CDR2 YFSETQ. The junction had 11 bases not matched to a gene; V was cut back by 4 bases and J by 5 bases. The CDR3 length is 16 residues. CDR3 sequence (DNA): TGCGCCAGCAGCCCGGGGGCAGGGGGCATGGACAATGAGCAGTTCTTC. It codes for CASSPGAGGMDNEQFF.

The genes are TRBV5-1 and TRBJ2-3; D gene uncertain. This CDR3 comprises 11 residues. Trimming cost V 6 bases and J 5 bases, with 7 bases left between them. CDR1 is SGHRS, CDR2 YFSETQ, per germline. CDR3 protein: CASTPGDTQYF. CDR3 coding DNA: TGCGCCAGCACCCCCGGAGATACGCAGTATTTT.

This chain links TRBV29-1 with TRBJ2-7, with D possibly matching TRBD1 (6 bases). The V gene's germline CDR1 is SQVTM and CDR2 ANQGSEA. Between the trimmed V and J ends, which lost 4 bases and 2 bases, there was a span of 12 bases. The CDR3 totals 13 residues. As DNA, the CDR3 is TGCAGCGTTGTTATTACAGGGACCTACGAGCAGTACTTC. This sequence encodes CSVVITGTYEQYF.

The CDR3 spells CASLETGTGAGDEQFF. CDR3 DNA sequence: TGTGCCAGCCTCGAAACCGGGACAGGGGCCGGCGATGAGCAGTTCTTC. V and J are TRBV19 and TRBJ2-1, with TRBD1 matching over 10 bases. Germline-derived CDR1 and CDR2 are LNHDA and SQIVND (reference sequence). The V gene end was trimmed by 9 bases and the J gene end by 8 bases; junction bases not matched to a gene: 16. This CDR3 comprises 16 residues.

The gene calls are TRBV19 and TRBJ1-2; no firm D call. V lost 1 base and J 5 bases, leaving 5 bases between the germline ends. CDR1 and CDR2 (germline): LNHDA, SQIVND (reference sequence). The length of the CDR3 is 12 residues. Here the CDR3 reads CASSIVLYGYTF. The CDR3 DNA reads TGTGCCAGTAGTATAGTACTATATGGCTACACCTTC.

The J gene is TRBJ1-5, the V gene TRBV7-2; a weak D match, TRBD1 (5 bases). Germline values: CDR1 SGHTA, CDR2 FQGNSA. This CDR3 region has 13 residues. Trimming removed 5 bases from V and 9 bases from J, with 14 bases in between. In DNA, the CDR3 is TGTGCCAGCAGCCTGGACGGGGGGACGCCCCAGCATTTT. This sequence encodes CASSLDGGTPQHF.

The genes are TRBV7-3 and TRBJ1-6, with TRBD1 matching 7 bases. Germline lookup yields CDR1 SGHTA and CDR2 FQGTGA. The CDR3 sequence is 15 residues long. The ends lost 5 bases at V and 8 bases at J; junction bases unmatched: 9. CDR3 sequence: CASSREGTADSPLHF. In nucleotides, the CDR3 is TGTGCCAGCAGCCGAGAGGGGACAGCAGATTCACCCCTCCACTTT.

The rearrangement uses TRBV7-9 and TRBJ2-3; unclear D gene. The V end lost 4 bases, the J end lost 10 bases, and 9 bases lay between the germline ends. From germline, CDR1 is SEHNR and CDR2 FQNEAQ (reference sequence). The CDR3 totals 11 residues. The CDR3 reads CASSSPIPQYF. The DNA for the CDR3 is TGTGCCAGCAGCTCCCCTATTCCGCAGTATTTT.

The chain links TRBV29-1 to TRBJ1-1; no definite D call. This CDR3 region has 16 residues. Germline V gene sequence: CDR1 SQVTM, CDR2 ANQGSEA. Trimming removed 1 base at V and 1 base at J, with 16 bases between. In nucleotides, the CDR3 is TGCAGCGTTGAAGCTAGGGTCGGTGCGGGGAACACTGAAGCTTTCTTT. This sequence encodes CSVEARVGAGNTEAFF.

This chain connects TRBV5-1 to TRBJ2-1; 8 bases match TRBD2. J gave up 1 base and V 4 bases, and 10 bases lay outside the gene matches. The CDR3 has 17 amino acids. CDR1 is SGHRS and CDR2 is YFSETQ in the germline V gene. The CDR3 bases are TGCGCCAGCAGCCTGGGGGACCGGGGGGGATCCTACAATGAGCAGTTCTTC. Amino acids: CASSLGDRGGSYNEQFF.

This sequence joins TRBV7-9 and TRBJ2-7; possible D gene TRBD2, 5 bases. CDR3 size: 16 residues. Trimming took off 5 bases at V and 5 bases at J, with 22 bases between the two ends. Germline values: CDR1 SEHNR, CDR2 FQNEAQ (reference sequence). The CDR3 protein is CASSPVGAAESDEQYF. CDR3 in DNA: TGTGCCAGCAGCCCCGTCGGAGCAGCGGAATCTGACGAGCAGTACTTC.

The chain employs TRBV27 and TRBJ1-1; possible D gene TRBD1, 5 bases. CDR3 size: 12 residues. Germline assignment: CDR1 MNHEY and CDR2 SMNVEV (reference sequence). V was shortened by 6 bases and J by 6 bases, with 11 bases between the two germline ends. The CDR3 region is CASSPGSAEAFF. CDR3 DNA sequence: TGTGCCAGCAGCCCAGGGTCCGCTGAAGCTTTCTTT.

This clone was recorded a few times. The chain's CDR3 is CASSLQGGGELFF. Written as DNA, the CDR3 is TGTGCCAGCAGCTTACAGGGAGGCGGGGAGCTGTTTTTT. This chain uses TRBV7-3 with TRBJ2-2, with D possibly matching TRBD2 (6 bases). The CDR3 sequence is 13 residues long. The ends were cut back, 2 bases at V and 7 bases at J, with 8 bases in the middle. The germline V gene has CDR1 SGHTA and CDR2 FQGTGA.

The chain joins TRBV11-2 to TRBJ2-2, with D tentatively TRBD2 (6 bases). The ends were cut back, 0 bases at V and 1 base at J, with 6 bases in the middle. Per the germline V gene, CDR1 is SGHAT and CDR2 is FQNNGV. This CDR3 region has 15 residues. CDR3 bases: TGTGCCAGCAGCTTAGAGGGGGGGAACACCGGGGAGCTGTTTTTT. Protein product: CASSLEGGNTGELFF.